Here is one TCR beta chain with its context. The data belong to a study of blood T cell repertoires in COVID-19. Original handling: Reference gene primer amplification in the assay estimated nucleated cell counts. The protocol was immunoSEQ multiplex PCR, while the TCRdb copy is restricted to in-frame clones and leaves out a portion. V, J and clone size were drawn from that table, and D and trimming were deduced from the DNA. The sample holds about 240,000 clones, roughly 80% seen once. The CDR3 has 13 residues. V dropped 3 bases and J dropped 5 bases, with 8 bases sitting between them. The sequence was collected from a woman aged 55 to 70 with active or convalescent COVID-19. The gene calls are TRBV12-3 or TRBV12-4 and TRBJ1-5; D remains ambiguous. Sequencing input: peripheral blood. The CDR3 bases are TGTGCCAGCAGTTTCCGGGTAGATCAGCCCCAGCATTTT. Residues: CASSFRVDQPQHF.